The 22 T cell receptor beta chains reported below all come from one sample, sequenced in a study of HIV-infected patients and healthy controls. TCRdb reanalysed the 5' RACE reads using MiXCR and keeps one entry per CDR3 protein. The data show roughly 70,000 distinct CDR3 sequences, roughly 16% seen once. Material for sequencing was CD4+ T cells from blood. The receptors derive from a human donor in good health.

The CDR3 sequence: CASSSWTSELTDTQYF. CDR3 DNA sequence: TGTGCCAGCAGCTCATGGACTAGCGAGCTCACAGATACGCAGTATTTT. The gene calls are TRBV11-3 and TRBJ2-3, with 9 bases fitting TRBD2. Germline CDR1 and CDR2: SGHNT and YENEEA. V dropped 4 bases and J dropped 2; count of bases not matched to a gene: 7. CDR3 length equals 16 residues.

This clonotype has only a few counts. CDR3 nucleotides: TGTGCCAGCTCACCAGCGGGACATCGTTACTCTGGGGCCAACGTCCTGACTTTC. Protein product: CASSPAGHRYSGANVLTF. The V and J genes are TRBV18 and TRBJ2-6; perhaps D is TRBD1 or TRBD2 (6 bases each). The CDR3 contains 18 residues. CDR1 KGHSH and CDR2 LQKENI come from the germline V gene. Trimming left V 2 bases short and J 0 bases short, with 14 bases between.

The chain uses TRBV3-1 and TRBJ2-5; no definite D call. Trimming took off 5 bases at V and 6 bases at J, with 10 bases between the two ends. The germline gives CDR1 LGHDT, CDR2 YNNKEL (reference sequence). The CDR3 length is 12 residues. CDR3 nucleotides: TGTGCCAGCAGCGAAAACATGAAGACCCAGTACTTC. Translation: CASSENMKTQYF.

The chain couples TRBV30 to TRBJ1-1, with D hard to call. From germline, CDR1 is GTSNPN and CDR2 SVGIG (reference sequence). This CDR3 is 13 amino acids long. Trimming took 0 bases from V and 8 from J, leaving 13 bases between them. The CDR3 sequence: CAWSVQRFGEAFF. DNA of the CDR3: TGTGCCTGGAGTGTACAGAGGTTCGGGGAAGCTTTCTTT.

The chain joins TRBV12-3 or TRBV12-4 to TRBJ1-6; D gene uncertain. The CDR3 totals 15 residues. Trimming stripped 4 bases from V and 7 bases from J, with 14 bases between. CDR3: CASSSVFGANSPLHF. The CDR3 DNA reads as TGTGCCAGCAGTTCAGTTTTCGGTGCAAATTCACCCCTCCACTTT.

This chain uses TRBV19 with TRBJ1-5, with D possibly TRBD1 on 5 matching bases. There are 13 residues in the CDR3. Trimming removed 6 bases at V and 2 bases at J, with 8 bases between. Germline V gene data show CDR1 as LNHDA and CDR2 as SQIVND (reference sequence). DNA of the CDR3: TGTGCCAGTAGAGGGGAGGGCAATCAGCCCCAGCATTTT. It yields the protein CASRGEGNQPQHF.

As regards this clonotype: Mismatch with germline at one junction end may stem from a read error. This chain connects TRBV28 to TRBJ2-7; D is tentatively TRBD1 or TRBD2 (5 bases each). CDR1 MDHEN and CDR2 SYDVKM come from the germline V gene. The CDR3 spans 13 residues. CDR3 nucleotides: TGTGCCAGCAGTTCCACGGGGCGCTACAAGCAGTACTTC. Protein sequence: CASSSTGRYKQYF. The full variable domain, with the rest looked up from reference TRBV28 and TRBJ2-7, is DVKVTQSSRYLVKRTGEKVFLECVQDMDHENMFWYRQDPGLGLRLIYFSYDVKMKEKGDIPEGYSVSREKKERFSLILESASTNQTSMYLCASSSTGRYKQYFGPGTRLTVT.

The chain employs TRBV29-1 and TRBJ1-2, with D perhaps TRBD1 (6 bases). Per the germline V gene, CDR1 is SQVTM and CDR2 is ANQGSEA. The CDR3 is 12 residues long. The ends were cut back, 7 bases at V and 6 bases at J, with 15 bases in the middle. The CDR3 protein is CSASQTGDGYTF. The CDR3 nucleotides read TGCAGCGCCTCCCAGACAGGCGATGGCTACACCTTC.

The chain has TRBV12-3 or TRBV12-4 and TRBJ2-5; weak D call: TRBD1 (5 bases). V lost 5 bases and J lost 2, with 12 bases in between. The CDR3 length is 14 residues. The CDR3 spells CASSPDRVQETQYF. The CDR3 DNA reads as TGTGCCAGCAGTCCAGACAGAGTACAAGAGACCCAGTACTTC.

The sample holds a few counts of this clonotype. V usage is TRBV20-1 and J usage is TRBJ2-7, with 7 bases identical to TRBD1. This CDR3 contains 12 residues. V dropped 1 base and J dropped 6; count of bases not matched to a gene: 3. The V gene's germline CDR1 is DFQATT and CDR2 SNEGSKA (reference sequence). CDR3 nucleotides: TGCAGTGCTAGAGTATCAGGGGGCGAGCAGTACTTC. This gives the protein CSARVSGGEQYF.

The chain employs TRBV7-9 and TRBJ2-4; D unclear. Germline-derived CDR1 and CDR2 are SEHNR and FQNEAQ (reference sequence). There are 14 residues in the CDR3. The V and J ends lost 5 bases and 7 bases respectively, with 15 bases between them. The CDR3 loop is CASSLDLTHNIQYF. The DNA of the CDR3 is TGTGCCAGCAGCCTCGACCTTACCCATAACATTCAGTACTTC.

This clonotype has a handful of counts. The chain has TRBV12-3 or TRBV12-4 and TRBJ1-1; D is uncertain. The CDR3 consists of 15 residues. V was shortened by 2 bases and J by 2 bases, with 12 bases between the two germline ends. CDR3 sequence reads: CASSLNIAINTEAFF. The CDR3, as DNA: TGTGCCAGCAGTTTAAATATAGCTATCAACACTGAAGCTTTCTTT.

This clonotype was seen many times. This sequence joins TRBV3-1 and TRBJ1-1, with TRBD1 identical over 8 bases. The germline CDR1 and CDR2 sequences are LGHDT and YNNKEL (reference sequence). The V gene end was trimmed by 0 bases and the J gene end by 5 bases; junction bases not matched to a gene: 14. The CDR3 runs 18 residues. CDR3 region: CASSQDRGGRGRRTEAFF. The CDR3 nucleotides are TGTGCCAGCAGCCAAGATAGGGGAGGCAGGGGGCGAAGGACTGAAGCTTTCTTT.

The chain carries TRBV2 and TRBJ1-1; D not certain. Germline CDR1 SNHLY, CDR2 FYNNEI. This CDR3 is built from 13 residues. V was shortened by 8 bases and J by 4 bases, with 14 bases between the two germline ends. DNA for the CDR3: TGTGCCAGCGTGGCCGGGGTGGGCACTGAAGCTTTCTTT. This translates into CASVAGVGTEAFF.

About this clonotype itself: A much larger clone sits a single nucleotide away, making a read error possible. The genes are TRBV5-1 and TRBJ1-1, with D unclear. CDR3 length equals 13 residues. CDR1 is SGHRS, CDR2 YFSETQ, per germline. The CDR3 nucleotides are TGCGCCATCAGCCTGAGGGAAGGGACTGAAGCTTTCTTT. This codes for CAISLREGTEAFF.

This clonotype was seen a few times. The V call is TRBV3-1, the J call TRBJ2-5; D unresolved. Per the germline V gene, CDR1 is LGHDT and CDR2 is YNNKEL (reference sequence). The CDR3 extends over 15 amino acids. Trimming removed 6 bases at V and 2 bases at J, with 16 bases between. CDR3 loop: CASRPSGPIQETQYF. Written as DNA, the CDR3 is TGTGCCAGCAGGCCTTCCGGGCCTATACAAGAGACCCAGTACTTC.

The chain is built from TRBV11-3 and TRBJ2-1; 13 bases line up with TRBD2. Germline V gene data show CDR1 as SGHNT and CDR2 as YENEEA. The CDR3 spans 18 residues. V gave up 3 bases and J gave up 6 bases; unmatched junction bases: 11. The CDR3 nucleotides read TGTGCCAGCAGCTTGAATCTCCCGGGGACTAGCGGGGTCAATGAGCAGTTCTTC. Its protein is CASSLNLPGTSGVNEQFF.

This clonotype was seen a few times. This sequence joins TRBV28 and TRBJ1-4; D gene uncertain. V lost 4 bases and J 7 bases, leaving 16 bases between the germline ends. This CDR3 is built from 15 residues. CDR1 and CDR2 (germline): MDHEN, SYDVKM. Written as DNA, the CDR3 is TGTGCCAGCAGTTCGAACAACGCCGGGAGTGAAAAACTGTTTTTT. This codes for CASSSNNAGSEKLFF.

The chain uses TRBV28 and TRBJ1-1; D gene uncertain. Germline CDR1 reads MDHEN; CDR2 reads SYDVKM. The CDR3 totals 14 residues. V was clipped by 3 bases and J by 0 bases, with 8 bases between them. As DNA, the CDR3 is TGTGCCAGCAGTTTGAGGGAAATGAACACTGAAGCTTTCTTT. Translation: CASSLREMNTEAFF.

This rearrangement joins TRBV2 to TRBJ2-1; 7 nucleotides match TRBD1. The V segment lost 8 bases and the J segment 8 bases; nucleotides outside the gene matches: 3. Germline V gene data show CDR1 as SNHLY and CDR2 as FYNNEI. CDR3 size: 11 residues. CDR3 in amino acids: CASGQADEQFF. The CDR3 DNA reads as TGTGCCAGCGGACAGGCTGATGAGCAGTTCTTC.

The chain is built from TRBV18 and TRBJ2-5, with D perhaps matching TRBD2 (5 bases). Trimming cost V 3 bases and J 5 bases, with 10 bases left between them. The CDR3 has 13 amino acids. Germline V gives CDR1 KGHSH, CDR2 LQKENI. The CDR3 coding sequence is TGTGCCAGCTCACCGGGTAGGGAGGAGACCCAGTACTTC. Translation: CASSPGREETQYF. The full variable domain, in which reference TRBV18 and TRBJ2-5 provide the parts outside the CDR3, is NAGVMQNPRHLVRRRGQEARLRCSPMKGHSHVYWYRQLPEEGLKFMVYLQKENIIDESGMPKERFSAEFPKEGPSILRIQQVVRGDSAAYFCASSPGREETQYFGPGTRLLVL.

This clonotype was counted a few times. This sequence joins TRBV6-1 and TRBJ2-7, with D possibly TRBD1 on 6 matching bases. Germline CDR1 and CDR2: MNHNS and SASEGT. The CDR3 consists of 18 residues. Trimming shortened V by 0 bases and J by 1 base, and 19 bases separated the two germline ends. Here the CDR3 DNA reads TGTGCCAGCAGTGAAGCGCTGGGGGACACCAGGGTTTCCTACGAGCAGTACTTC. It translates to CASSEALGDTRVSYEQYF.